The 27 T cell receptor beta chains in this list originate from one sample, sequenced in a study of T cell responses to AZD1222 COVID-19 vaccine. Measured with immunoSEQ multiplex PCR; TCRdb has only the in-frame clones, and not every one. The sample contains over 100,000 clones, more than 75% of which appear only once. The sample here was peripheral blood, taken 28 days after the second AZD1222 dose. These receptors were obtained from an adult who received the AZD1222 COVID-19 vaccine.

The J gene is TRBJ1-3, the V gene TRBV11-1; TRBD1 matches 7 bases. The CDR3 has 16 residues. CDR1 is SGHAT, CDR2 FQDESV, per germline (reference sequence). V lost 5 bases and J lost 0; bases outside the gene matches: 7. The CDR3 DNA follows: TGTGCCAGCAGCCCGGGACAGCTTAGCTCTGGAAACACCATATATTTT. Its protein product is CASSPGQLSSGNTIYF.

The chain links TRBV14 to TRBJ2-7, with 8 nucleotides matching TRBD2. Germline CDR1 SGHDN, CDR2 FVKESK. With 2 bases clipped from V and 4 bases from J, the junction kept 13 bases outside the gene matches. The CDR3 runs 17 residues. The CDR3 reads CASSQLPSGGISYEQYF. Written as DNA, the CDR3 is TGTGCCAGCAGCCAACTCCCTTCGGGGGGGATCTCGTACGAGCAGTACTTC. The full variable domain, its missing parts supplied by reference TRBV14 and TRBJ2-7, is EAGVTQFPSHSVIEKGQTVTLRCDPISGHDNLYWYRRVMGKEIKFLLHFVKESKQDESGMPNNRFLAERTGGTYSTLKVQPAELEDSGVYFCASSQLPSGGISYEQYFGPGTRLTVT.

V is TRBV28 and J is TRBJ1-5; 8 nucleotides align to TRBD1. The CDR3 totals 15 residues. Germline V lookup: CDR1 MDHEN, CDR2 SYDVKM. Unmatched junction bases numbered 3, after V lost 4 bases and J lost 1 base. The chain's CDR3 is CASSSRQGSNQPQHF. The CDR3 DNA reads TGTGCCAGCAGTTCGAGACAGGGGAGCAATCAGCCCCAGCATTTT.

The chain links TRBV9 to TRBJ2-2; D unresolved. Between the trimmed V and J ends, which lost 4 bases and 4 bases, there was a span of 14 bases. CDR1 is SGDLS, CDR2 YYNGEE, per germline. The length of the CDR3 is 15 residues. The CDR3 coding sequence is TGTGCCAGCAGCCCCCACCGATCAAGCACCGGGGAGCTGTTTTTT. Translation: CASSPHRSSTGELFF. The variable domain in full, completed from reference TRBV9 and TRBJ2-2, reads DSGVTQTPKHLITATGQRVTLRCSPRSGDLSVYWYQQSLDQGLQFLIQYYNGEERAKGNILERFSAQQFPDLHSELNLSSLELGDSALYFCASSPHRSSTGELFFGEGSRLTVL.

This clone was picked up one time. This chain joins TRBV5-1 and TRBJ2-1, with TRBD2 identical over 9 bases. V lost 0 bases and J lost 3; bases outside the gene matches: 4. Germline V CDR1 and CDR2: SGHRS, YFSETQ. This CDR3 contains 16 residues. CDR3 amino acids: CASSLVSGSDYNEQFF. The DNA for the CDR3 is TGCGCCAGCAGCTTGGTTAGCGGGAGCGACTACAATGAGCAGTTCTTC. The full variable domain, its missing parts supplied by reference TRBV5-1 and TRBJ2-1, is KAGVTQTPRYLIKTRGQQVTLSCSPISGHRSVSWYQQTPGQGLQFLFEYFSETQRNKGNFPGRFSGRQFSNSRSEMNVSTLELGDSALYLCASSLVSGSDYNEQFFGPGTRLTVL.

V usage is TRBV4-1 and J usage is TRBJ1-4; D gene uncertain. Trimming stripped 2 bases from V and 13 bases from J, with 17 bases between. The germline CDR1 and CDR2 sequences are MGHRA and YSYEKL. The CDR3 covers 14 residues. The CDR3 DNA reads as TGCGCCAGCAGCCAACAGGCCCCCTCAACCAGACTGTTTTTT. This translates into CASSQQAPSTRLFF.

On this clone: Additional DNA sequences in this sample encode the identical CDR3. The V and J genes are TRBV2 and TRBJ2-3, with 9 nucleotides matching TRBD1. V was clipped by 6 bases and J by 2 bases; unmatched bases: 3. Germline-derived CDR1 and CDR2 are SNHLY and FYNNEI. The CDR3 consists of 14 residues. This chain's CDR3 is CASRRQGVTDTQYF. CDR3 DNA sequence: TGTGCCAGCAGAAGACAGGGGGTCACAGATACGCAGTATTTT.

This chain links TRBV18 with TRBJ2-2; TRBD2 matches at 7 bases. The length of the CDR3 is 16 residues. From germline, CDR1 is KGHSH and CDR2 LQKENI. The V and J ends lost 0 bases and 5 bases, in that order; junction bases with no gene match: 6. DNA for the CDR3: TGTGCCAGCTCACCACCGGGCGGGAGAAGTACCGGGGAGCTGTTTTTT. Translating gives CASSPPGGRSTGELFF.

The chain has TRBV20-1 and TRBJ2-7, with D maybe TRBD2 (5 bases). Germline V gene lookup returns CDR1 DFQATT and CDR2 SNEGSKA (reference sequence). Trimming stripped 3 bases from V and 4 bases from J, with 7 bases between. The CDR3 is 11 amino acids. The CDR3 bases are TGCAGTGCTAGTAGCGAATACGAGCAGTACTTC. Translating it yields CSASSEYEQYF.

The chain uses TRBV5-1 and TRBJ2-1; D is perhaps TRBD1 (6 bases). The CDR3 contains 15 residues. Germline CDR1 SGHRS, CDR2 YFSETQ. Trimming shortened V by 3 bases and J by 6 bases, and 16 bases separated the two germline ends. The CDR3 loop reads CASSSGTTTINEQFF. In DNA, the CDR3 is TGCGCCAGCAGCTCCGGGACAACAACTATCAATGAGCAGTTCTTC.

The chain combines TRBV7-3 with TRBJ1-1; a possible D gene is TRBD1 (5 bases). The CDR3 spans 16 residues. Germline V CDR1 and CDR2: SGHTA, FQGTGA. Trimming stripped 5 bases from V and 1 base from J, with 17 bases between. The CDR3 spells CASSPTYPTGNTEAFF. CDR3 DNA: TGTGCCAGCAGCCCCACCTACCCCACAGGGAACACTGAAGCTTTCTTT. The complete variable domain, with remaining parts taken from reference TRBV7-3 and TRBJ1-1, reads GAGVSQTPSNKVTEKGKYVELRCDPISGHTALYWYRQSLGQGPEFLIYFQGTGAADDSGLPNDRFFAVRPEGSVSTLKIQRTERGDSAVYLCASSPTYPTGNTEAFFGQGTRLTVV.

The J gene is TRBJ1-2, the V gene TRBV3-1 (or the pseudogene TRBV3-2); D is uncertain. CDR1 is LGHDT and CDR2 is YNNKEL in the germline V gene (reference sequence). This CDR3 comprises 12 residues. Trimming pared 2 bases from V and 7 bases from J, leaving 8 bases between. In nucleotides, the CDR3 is TGTGCCAGCAGCCAACCCTTCAGTGGCTACACCTTC. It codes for CASSQPFSGYTF.

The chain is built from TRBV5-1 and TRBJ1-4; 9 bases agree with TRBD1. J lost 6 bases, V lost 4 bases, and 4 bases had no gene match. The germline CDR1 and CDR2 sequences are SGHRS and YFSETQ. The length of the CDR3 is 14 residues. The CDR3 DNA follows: TGCGCCAGCAGCATCGGACAGGGGTATGAAAAACTGTTTTTT. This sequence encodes CASSIGQGYEKLFF.

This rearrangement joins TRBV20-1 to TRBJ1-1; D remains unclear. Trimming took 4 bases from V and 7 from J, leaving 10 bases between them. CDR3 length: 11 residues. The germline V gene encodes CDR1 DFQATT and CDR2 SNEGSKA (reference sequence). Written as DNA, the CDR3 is TGCAGTGCTATTCCCCACCTTGAAGCTTTCTTT. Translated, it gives CSAIPHLEAFF.

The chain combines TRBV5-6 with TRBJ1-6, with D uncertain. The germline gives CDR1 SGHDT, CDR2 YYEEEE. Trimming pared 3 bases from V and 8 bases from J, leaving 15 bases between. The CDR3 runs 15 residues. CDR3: CASSSGPTLYSPLHF. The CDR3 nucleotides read TGTGCCAGCAGCTCCGGGCCCACCCTGTATTCACCCCTCCACTTT.

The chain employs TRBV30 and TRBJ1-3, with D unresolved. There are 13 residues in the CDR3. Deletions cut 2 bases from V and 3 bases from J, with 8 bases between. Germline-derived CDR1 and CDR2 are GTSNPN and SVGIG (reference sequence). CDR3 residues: CAWSREVGNTIYF. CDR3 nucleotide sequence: TGTGCCTGGAGTCGTGAAGTTGGAAACACCATATATTTT.

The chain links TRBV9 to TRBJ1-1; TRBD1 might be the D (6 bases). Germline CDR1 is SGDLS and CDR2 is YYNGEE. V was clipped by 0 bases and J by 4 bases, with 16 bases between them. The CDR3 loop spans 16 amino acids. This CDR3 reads CASSVDSQGLGTEAFF. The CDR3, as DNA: TGTGCCAGCAGCGTAGATAGCCAGGGGTTAGGCACTGAAGCTTTCTTT.

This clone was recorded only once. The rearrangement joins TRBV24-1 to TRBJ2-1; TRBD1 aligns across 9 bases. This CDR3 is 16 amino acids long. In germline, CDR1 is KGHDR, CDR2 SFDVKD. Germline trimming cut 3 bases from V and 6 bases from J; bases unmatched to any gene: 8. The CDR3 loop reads CATSDIPGTGSNEQFF. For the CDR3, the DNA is TGTGCCACCAGTGATATCCCCGGGACAGGGTCCAATGAGCAGTTCTTC.

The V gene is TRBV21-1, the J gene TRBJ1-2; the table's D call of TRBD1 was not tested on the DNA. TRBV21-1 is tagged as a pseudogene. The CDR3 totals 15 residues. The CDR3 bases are TGTGCCAGCAGCGAAGGGACAGGGGGGGGTTATGGCTACACCTTC. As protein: CASSEGTGGGYGYTF.

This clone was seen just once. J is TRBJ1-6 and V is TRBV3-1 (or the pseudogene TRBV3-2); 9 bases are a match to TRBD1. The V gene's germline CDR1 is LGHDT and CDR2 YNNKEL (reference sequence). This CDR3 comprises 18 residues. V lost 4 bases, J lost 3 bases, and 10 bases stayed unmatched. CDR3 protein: CASSPPPKTGGYNSPLHF. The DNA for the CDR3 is TGTGCCAGCAGCCCTCCGCCCAAGACAGGGGGCTATAATTCACCCCTCCACTTT.

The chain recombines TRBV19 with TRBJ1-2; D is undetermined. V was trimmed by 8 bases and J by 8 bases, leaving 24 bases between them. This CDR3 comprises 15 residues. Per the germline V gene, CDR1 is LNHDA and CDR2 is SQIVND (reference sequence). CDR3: CASYDIQIGMRGYTF. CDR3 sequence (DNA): TGTGCCAGTTACGACATACAAATCGGGATGAGAGGCTACACCTTC.

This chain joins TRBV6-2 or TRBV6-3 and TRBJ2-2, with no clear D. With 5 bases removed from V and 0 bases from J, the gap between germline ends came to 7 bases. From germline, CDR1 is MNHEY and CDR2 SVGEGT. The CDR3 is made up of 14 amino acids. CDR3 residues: CASSRSPNTGELFF. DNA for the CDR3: TGTGCCAGCAGTCGGTCCCCGAACACCGGGGAGCTGTTTTTT.

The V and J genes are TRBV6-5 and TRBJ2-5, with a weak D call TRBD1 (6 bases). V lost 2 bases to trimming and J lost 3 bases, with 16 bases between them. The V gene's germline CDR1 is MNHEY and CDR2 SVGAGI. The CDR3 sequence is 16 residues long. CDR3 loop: CASSYRTVGGKETQYF. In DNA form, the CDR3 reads TGTGCCAGCAGTTACCGGACAGTAGGGGGAAAAGAGACCCAGTACTTC.

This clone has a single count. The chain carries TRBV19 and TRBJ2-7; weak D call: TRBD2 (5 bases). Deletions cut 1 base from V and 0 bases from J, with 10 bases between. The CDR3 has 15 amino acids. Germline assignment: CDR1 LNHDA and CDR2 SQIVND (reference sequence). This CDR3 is CASSIATGSSYEQYF. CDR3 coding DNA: TGTGCCAGTAGTATAGCAACGGGGAGCTCCTACGAGCAGTACTTC.

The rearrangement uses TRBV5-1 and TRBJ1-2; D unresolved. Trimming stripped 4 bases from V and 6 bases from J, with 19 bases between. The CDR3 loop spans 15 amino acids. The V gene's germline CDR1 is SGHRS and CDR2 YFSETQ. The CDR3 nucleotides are TGCGCCAGCAGCCCCCGGAGATCCCCGGGCCATGGCTACACCTTC. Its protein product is CASSPRRSPGHGYTF.

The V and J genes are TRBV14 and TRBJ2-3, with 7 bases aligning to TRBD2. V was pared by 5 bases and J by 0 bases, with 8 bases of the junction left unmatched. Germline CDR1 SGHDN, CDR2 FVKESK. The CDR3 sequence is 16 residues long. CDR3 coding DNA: TGTGCCAGCAGCTCCCTAGCGGAGACGAGCACAGATACGCAGTATTTT. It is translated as CASSSLAETSTDTQYF.

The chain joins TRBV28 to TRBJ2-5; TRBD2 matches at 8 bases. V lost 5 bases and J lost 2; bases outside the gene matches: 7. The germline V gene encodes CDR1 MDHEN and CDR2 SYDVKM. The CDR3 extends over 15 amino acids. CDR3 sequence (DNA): TGTGCCAGCAGTGGGGTCGGGAGGGGGCAAGAGACCCAGTACTTC. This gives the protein CASSGVGRGQETQYF. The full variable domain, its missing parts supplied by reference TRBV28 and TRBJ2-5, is DVKVTQSSRYLVKRTGEKVFLECVQDMDHENMFWYRQDPGLGLRLIYFSYDVKMKEKGDIPEGYSVSREKKERFSLILESASTNQTSMYLCASSGVGRGQETQYFGPGTRLLVL.